These T cell receptor beta chains were read from a single sample in a study of OX40 agonist ivuxolimab in advanced cancers. This table comes from immunoSEQ multiplex PCR, and its TCRdb copy is limited to in-frame clones, with some not included. Here the sample spans approximately 76,000 clones, approximately 91% being singletons. Specimen: CD4+ or CD8+ T cells sorted from blood, collected in a trial of the OX40 agonist ivuxolimab. Every receptor here comes from an adult with an advanced solid tumor such as melanoma, head and neck, liver or kidney cancer. Each CDR3 is given with its conserved first and last residue. A D gene is named only where the DNA matches it firmly. Clone size is given for some rows only: seen once, a few or many times, or a class if the clone is expanded.

>TRBV5-1|TRBJ1-1|-|-
TGCGCCAGCAGCTTGGGTACGGGGATGAACACTGAAGCTTTCTTT
CASSLGTGMNTEAFF
>TRBV11-2|TRBJ2-3|-|TRBD2
TGTGCCAGCAGCTTAGGAAGTAGCGGGGGGGTAAGTAGCACAGATACGCAGTATTTT
CASSLGSSGGVSSTDTQYF
>TRBV5-1|TRBJ2-7|once|-
TGCGCCAGCGCCACGGGGGGCGCCTACGAGCAGTACTTC
CASATGGAYEQYF
>TRBV5-1|TRBJ1-2|-|-
TGCGCCAGCAGCTCCTCAGGGAACTATGGCTACACCTTC
CASSSSGNYGYTF
>TRBV2|TRBJ2-7|-|-
TGTGCCAGCAGTTCTGGATACCGGGAGCAGTACTTC
CASSSGYREQYF
>TRBV15|TRBJ1-4|-|TRBD1
TGTGCCACCAGCAGAGATGACAGGGTAAAACTGTTTTTT
CATSRDDRVKLFF
>TRBV5-1|TRBJ2-2|-|-
TGCGCCAGCAGCTCCGCTACCGGGGAGCTGTTTTTT
CASSSATGELFF
>TRBV10-3|TRBJ2-2|once|-
TGTGCCATCACTCCGGGCAATGCGAACACCGGGGAGCTGTTTTTT
CAITPGNANTGELFF
>TRBV6-5|TRBJ2-2|-|-
TGTGCCAGCAGTTACAGGGTGGCCGGGGAGCTGTTTTTT
CASSYRVAGELFF
>TRBV11-2|TRBJ1-2|-|-
TGTGCCAGCAGCTTAGAAAGGTCCTATGGCTACACCTTC
CASSLERSYGYTF
>TRBV6-1|TRBJ1-4|-|-
TGTGCCAGCAACGGGGCAGGGACTAATGAAAAACTGTTTTTT
CASNGAGTNEKLFF
>TRBV2|TRBJ2-3|-|TRBD1
TGTGCCAGCAGCCGGGGGACAGGGGGCACAGATACGCAGTATTTT
CASSRGTGGTDTQYF
>TRBV19|TRBJ2-6|-|-
TGTGCCAGTAGTTCTCGCCGGCACACCCTAGCCTCTGGGGCCAACGTCCTGACTTTC
CASSSRRHTLASGANVLTF
>TRBV14|TRBJ1-6|-|TRBD1
TGTGCCAGCAGCCAATGGACAGGGGGCGATAATTCACCCCTCCACTTT
CASSQWTGGDNSPLHF
>TRBV30|TRBJ1-3|-|TRBD1
TGTGCCTGGAACGTCCAATGGGGACAGGGGCGCGAGGACACCATATATTTT
CAWNVQWGQGREDTIYF
>TRBV21-1|TRBJ2-7|-|-
TGTGCCAGCAGCAATGGGGGCGGGAGCGAGCAGTACTTC
CASSNGGGSEQYF
>TRBV14|TRBJ1-1|-|-
TGTGCCAGCAGCCAAGGCCAGAACACTGAAGCTTTCTTT
CASSQGQNTEAFF
>TRBV27|TRBJ1-2|-|TRBD1
TGTGCCAGCAGTTCGGGACAGGGTCCCTATGGCTACACCTTC
CASSSGQGPYGYTF
>TRBV7-3|TRBJ2-3|-|TRBD2
TGTGCCAGCAGCGGGACTAGCGGGGGTGTAGATACGCAGTATTTT
CASSGTSGGVDTQYF
>TRBV2|TRBJ2-7|-|-
TGTGCCAGCACCTCTAGGGGGGCATACGAGCAGTACTTC
CASTSRGAYEQYF
>TRBV28|TRBJ2-3|-|TRBD1
TGTGCCAGCAGAAAGGACAGGGGGGCAGCAGATACGCAGTATTTT
CASRKDRGAADTQYF
>TRBV7-9|TRBJ1-4|once|-
TGTGCCAGCAGCCTGGCCGGGACGACTAATGAAAAACTGTTTTTT
CASSLAGTTNEKLFF
>TRBV7-2|TRBJ2-7|-|TRBD2
TGTGCCAGCAAGCATAGCGGGAGAAACGCGGAAGAGCAGTACTTC
CASKHSGRNAEEQYF
>TRBV7-9|TRBJ1-3|-|-
TGTGCCAGCAGCTTAGCGCGGGGCAGCTCTGGAAACACCATATATTTT
CASSLARGSSGNTIYF
>TRBV5-4|TRBJ2-1|once|TRBD2
TGTGCCAGCAGCATCTCCGGGACTAGCGGCAATGAGCAGTTCTTC
CASSISGTSGNEQFF
>TRBV6-1|TRBJ1-1|-|TRBD1
TGTGCCAGCAGTGAAGCAAGACAGGGAGCTTTCTTT
CASSEARQGAFF